What follows are 4 T cell receptor beta chains derived from one specimen sequenced in a study of blood T cell repertoires in COVID-19. Using immunoSEQ multiplex PCR, the repertoire was profiled, and TCRdb retains in-frame clones only, with some absent. Found here are 65,000 or so clones, over 75% of them singletons; the top ten hold more than 13%. The material sequenced was peripheral blood. These receptors were collected from an elderly man with acute or convalescent COVID-19.

The V call is TRBV2, the J call TRBJ1-2, with TRBD1 as a possible D gene (5 bases). V shed 3 bases and J shed 4 bases, with 9 bases lying between them. From germline, CDR1 is SNHLY and CDR2 FYNNEI. CDR3 size: 13 residues. The CDR3 DNA reads as TGTGCCAGCAGTGAGGGGGGACTCTATGGCTACACCTTC. The encoded protein is CASSEGGLYGYTF.

The chain is built from TRBV3-1 (or the pseudogene TRBV3-2) and TRBJ1-5, with 8 positions matching TRBD1. V lost 6 bases and J lost 2; bases outside the gene matches: 6. The CDR3 consists of 15 residues. The germline V gene has CDR1 LGHDT and CDR2 YNNKEL (reference sequence). CDR3 residues: CASSRGQGGNQPQHF. CDR3 DNA: TGTGCCAGCAGTCGTGGACAGGGCGGCAATCAGCCCCAGCATTTT.

The chain employs TRBV4-1 and TRBJ2-1, with a tentative D call TRBD2 (5 bases). The germline V gene encodes CDR1 MGHRA and CDR2 YSYEKL. The CDR3 totals 15 residues. V shed 2 bases and J shed 0 bases, with 8 bases lying between them. The DNA of the CDR3 is TGCGCCAGCAGCCAACCCGGGGTCTCCTACAATGAGCAGTTCTTC. Protein sequence: CASSQPGVSYNEQFF.

This clone was picked up many times. The gene calls are TRBV5-1 and TRBJ2-7; a possible D gene is TRBD1 (7 bases). The CDR3 extends over 14 amino acids. V lost 4 bases and J 5 bases, leaving 16 bases between the germline ends. CDR1 and CDR2 from the germline V gene are SGHRS and YFSETQ. CDR3 protein: CASSNGGGANEQYF. Here the CDR3 DNA reads TGCGCCAGCAGCAACGGAGGGGGCGCGAACGAGCAGTACTTC.